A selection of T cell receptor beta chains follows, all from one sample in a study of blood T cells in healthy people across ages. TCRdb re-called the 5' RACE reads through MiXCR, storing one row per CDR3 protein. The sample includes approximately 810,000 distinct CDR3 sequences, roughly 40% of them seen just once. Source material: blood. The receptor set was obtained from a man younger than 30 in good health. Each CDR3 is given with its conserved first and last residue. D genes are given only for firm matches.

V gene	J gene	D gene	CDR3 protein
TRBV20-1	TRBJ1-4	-	CSASSGTIGLFF
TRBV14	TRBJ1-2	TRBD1	CASSPQQGANSLAGYTF
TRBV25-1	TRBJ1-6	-	CASSEYLPGRGNSPLHF
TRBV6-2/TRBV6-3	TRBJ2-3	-	CASSYRANPARDTQYF
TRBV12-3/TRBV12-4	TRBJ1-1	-	CASSGGAEAFF
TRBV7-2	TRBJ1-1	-	CASSLGTGIMNTEAFF
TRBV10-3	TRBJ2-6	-	CAISESFSGANVLTF
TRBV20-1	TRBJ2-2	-	CSARSRVPNTGELFF
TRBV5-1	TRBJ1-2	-	CASSLERGDGYTF
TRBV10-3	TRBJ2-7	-	CAISEGVGPPYEQYF
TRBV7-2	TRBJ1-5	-	CASGPSGDAASQPQHF
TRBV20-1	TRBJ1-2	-	CSAWSSQAQHGYTF
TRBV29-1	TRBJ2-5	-	CSVGPRGTLELETQYF
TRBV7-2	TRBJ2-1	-	CASSSPGLNEQFF
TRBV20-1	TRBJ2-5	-	CSARGTSQTQYF
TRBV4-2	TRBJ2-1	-	CASSQGYPRDYNEQFF
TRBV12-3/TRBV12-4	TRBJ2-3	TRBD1	CASTAPDRGASDTQYF
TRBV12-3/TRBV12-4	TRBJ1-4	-	CASTGSGREKLFF
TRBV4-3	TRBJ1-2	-	CASSPGPTANGYTF
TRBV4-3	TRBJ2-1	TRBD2	CASSQPGLAGGTYQFF
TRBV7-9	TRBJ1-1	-	CASSLLGMNTEAFF
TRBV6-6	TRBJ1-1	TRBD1	CASSTDSTGEGVTEAFF
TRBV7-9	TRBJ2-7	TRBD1	CASSSTGFTYEQYF
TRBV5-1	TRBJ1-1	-	CASSSRGMRNTEAFF
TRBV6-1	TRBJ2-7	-	CASSEAGGTAGYEQYF
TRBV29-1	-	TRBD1	CSATGQVFDPTRRYEQYF
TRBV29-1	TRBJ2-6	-	CSVEVSGANVLTF